A single sample is the source of the 31 T cell receptor beta chains below, sequenced in a study of T cell repertoires in cytomegalovirus infection. TCRdb independently ran MiXCR on the reads; one entry per CDR3 protein. The sample yields more than 650,000 distinct CDR3 sequences, about 40% seen once. Material: PBMCs. The receptor set was obtained from a human donor in good health (CMV status not recorded). Some clones in this sample may be carry-over from other donors' samples.

The gene calls are TRBV5-8 and TRBJ1-4; perhaps TRBD1 as D (6 bases). The ends were cut back, 5 bases at V and 4 bases at J, with 15 bases in the middle. In germline, CDR1 is SGHTS, CDR2 YDEGEE. The CDR3 is 15 residues long. Here the CDR3 DNA reads TGTGCCAGCAGTGCCTTGGGACACCGTAATGAAAAACTGTTTTTT. Translation: CASSALGHRNEKLFF. Looking up the rest from reference TRBV5-8 and TRBJ1-4 gives the full variable domain: EAGVTQSPTHLIKTRGQQATLRCSPISGHTSVYWYQQALGLGLQFLLWYDEGEERNRGNFPPRFSGRQFPNYSSELNVNALELEDSALYLCASSALGHRNEKLFFGSGTQLSVL.

This clonotype turned up a few times. The genes are TRBV7-9 and TRBJ2-1; D tentatively reads TRBD1 or TRBD2 (5 bases each). Trimming shortened V by 5 bases and J by 0 bases, and 17 bases separated the two germline ends. The CDR3 runs 17 residues. Germline V gene lookup returns CDR1 SEHNR and CDR2 FQNEAQ (reference sequence). The CDR3 coding sequence is TGTGCCAGCAGCCCACCACCCGGGACGGTCTCCTACAATGAGCAGTTCTTC. This encodes CASSPPPGTVSYNEQFF.

This clonotype was counted a few times. The gene calls are TRBV7-8 and TRBJ2-3; 10 nucleotides match TRBD2. V gave up 2 bases and J gave up 0 bases; unmatched junction bases: 14. This CDR3 has 20 residues. Per the germline V gene, CDR1 is SGHVS and CDR2 is FQNEAQ. DNA for the CDR3: TGTGCCAGCAGCTTAAGGCGGGTCTCTGGACTAGCGGCTAGCACAGATACGCAGTATTTT. This translates into CASSLRRVSGLAASTDTQYF.

This clonotype was seen just once. CDR3 DNA: TGTGCCAGCAGTTCAGAACAGGGAGGGTATGAAAAACTGTTTTTT. Protein product: CASSSEQGGYEKLFF. The chain couples TRBV12-3 or TRBV12-4 to TRBJ1-4; tentatively, D is TRBD1 (6 bases). V was pared by 4 bases and J by 6 bases, with 15 bases between. The CDR3 runs to 15 residues.

This clonotype was recorded many times. This chain connects TRBV6-1 to TRBJ1-5; the D is unclear. V lost 8 bases and J lost 3, with 11 bases in between. Germline V lookup: CDR1 MNHNS, CDR2 SASEGT. CDR3 length: 13 residues. This CDR3 is CASVLQYNQPQHF. The CDR3, as DNA: TGTGCCAGCGTATTACAATACAATCAGCCCCAGCATTTT.

Points on this clonotype: A much larger clone sits a single nucleotide away, making a read error possible. The CDR3 does not close with the conserved phenylalanine or tryptophan, likely indicating a read error. The chain links TRBV10-3 to TRBJ2-3; D assignment may be TRBD1 or TRBD2 (5 bases each). The CDR3 contains 18 residues. Trimming cost V 4 bases and J 1 base, with 21 bases left between them. The germline CDR1 and CDR2 sequences are ENHRY and SYGVKD. CDR3 in DNA: TGTGCCATCAGTGGGAGAAGAGGGGCGGCGGAGGGCACAGATACGCAGTATGTT. As protein: CAISGRRGAAEGTDTQYV.

The chain couples TRBV5-6 to TRBJ2-2; D may be TRBD2 (5 bases). V lost 0 bases, J lost 8 bases, and 11 bases lay in between. The CDR3 is 14 amino acids. Looked up from germline, CDR1 is SGHDT and CDR2 is YYEEEE. The CDR3 nucleotides are TGTGCCAGCAGCTTGGGAGGGCGGATTGGGGAGCTGTTTTTT. Protein: CASSLGGRIGELFF.

CDR3: CASSPIQAYEQYF. The CDR3 bases are TGTGCCAGCAGTCCTATCCAGGCCTACGAGCAGTACTTC. V usage is TRBV6-5 and J usage is TRBJ2-7; D gene ambiguous. V lost 5 bases and J lost 2, with 10 bases in between. The CDR3 loop spans 13 amino acids. CDR1 MNHEY and CDR2 SVGAGI come from the germline V gene.

The V and J genes are TRBV27 and TRBJ1-6, with D tentatively TRBD1 (5 bases). Germline V gene sequence: CDR1 MNHEY, CDR2 SMNVEV (reference sequence). The CDR3 covers 19 residues. V lost 5 bases and J lost 8, with 28 bases in between. The CDR3 nucleotides are TGTGCCAGCAGTAAGGGGCAGCCTGGCGGCCCTCTAAAAGATTCACCCCTCCACTTT. Its translation is CASSKGQPGGPLKDSPLHF.

The rearrangement links TRBV5-1 to TRBJ2-3; perhaps TRBD2 as D (6 bases). Trimming left V 0 bases short and J 2 bases short, with 16 bases between. The germline gives CDR1 SGHRS, CDR2 YFSETQ. The CDR3 is made up of 17 amino acids. CDR3 region: CASSLGTSSGLTDTQYF. Written as DNA, the CDR3 is TGCGCCAGCAGCTTGGGCACTAGCTCAGGGCTCACAGATACGCAGTATTTT.

CDR3 protein: CATVTSRSSEAFF. In DNA, the CDR3 is TGTGCCACCGTTACAAGCCGCTCCTCTGAAGCTTTCTTT. V and J are TRBV10-3 and TRBJ1-1, with D hard to call. Germline V gene data show CDR1 as ENHRY and CDR2 as SYGVKD. This CDR3 is built from 13 residues. Trimming took off 10 bases at V and 6 bases at J, with 18 bases between the two ends.

This clonotype was observed at least ten times. The genes are TRBV7-2 and TRBJ1-5; 7 positions match TRBD1. The CDR3 loop spans 15 amino acids. V dropped 5 bases and J dropped 0; count of bases not matched to a gene: 4. Germline CDR1 SGHTA, CDR2 FQGNSA. In DNA, the CDR3 is TGTGCCAGCAGCGAGGGACAGACTAGCAATCAGCCCCAGCATTTT. It encodes CASSEGQTSNQPQHF.

This clonotype was seen ten or more times. The CDR3 nucleotides are TGTGCCAGCACTGCGGGCGCCTACAATGAGCAGTTCTTC. Protein product: CASTAGAYNEQFF. The chain combines TRBV6-1 with TRBJ2-1; D perhaps matches TRBD2 (5 bases). This CDR3 is 13 amino acids long. Deletions cut 7 bases from V and 2 bases from J, with 9 bases between. CDR1 and CDR2 from the germline V gene are MNHNS and SASEGT.

The V and J genes are TRBV6-6 and TRBJ1-2; weak D call: TRBD1 (5 bases). CDR3 length equals 13 residues. Germline V CDR1 and CDR2: MNHNY, SVGAGI (reference sequence). Between the trimmed V and J ends, which lost 5 bases and 4 bases, there was a span of 11 bases. CDR3 region: CASSRGVGYGYTF. As DNA, the CDR3 is TGTGCCAGCAGTCGAGGGGTCGGCTATGGCTACACCTTC.

The chain recombines TRBV28 with TRBJ2-5, with TRBD2 matching over 10 bases. The CDR3 extends over 15 amino acids. Germline lookup yields CDR1 MDHEN and CDR2 SYDVKM. The J segment lost 5 bases and the V segment lost 4 bases, leaving 7 bases of the junction unmatched. The DNA for the CDR3 is TGTGCCAGCAGTTCCCCGGCTAGCGGGAGTGAGACCCAGTACTTC. Encoded protein: CASSSPASGSETQYF.

V gene TRBV4-1 combines with J gene TRBJ1-1, with D uncertain. The CDR3 spans 15 residues. Trimming took 4 bases from V and 1 from J, leaving 13 bases between them. Looked up from germline, CDR1 is MGHRA and CDR2 is YSYEKL. The CDR3 coding sequence is TGCGCCAGCAGCCCGGGCGGGATTCCGAACACTGAAGCTTTCTTT. This encodes CASSPGGIPNTEAFF.

V gene TRBV20-1 combines with J gene TRBJ2-7; either TRBD1 or TRBD2 may supply D (6 bases each). The length of the CDR3 is 14 residues. Looked up from germline, CDR1 is DFQATT and CDR2 is SNEGSKA (reference sequence). V gave up 5 bases and J gave up 2 bases, with 16 bases separating them. In DNA, the CDR3 is TGCAGTGCTTGCCCGGGGGCAGACACCTACGAGCAGTACTTC. Protein product: CSACPGADTYEQYF.

The chain links TRBV4-1 to TRBJ2-7; no reliable D call. The germline V gene has CDR1 MGHRA and CDR2 YSYEKL. V gave up 0 bases and J gave up 5 bases, with 17 bases separating them. The CDR3 is 16 amino acids. As DNA, the CDR3 is TGCGCCAGCAGCCAAGACATGCTATTCCTCGACAACGAGCAGTACTTC. This sequence encodes CASSQDMLFLDNEQYF.

The chain couples TRBV20-1 to TRBJ2-1, with D perhaps matching TRBD1 or TRBD2 (5 bases each). The V end lost 0 bases, the J end lost 3 bases, and 15 bases lay between the germline ends. CDR1 DFQATT and CDR2 SNEGSKA come from the germline V gene (reference sequence). The CDR3 length is 16 residues. The DNA for the CDR3 is TGCAGTGCTAGAGATCAGGAAGGGGACCTCTACAATGAGCAGTTCTTC. The encoded protein is CSARDQEGDLYNEQFF.

The DNA of the CDR3 is TGTGCCAGCAGACTTGCCCAGGTGGGGAACGAGCAGTACTTC. Protein sequence: CASRLAQVGNEQYF. This chain connects TRBV28 to TRBJ2-7, with unresolved D. This CDR3 region has 14 residues. Germline CDR1 is MDHEN and CDR2 is SYDVKM. V was pared by 6 bases and J by 5 bases, with 17 bases between.

This clonotype was seen more than once but under ten times. The gene calls are TRBV7-6 and TRBJ1-3, with no clear D. The CDR3 is made up of 13 amino acids. Trimming stripped 1 base from V and 4 bases from J, with 5 bases between. Germline V lookup: CDR1 SGHVS, CDR2 FNYEAQ. In nucleotides, the CDR3 is TGTGCCAGCAGCTTAGGTCTGGGAAACACCATATATTTT. Its translation is CASSLGLGNTIYF.

This chain uses TRBV19 with TRBJ2-7; TRBD1 agrees at 12 bases. The CDR3 is made up of 16 amino acids. Germline loops: CDR1 LNHDA, CDR2 SQIVND (reference sequence). J lost 5 bases, V lost 6 bases, and 11 bases had no gene match. The CDR3 region is CASSLPGQGANNEQYF. The CDR3 region has the DNA TGTGCCAGTAGCCTACCGGGACAGGGGGCGAACAACGAGCAGTACTTC.

This clonotype appeared a few times. The CDR3, as DNA: TGTGCCAGCAGCTCAACACTGACTAGCGGGGGCCAGAGCTCCTACAATGAGCAGTTCTTC. It specifies CASSSTLTSGGQSSYNEQFF. The chain links TRBV7-9 to TRBJ2-1; 12 bases map to TRBD2. CDR3 length equals 20 residues. The germline V gene has CDR1 SEHNR and CDR2 FQNEAQ (reference sequence). Germline trimming cut 4 bases from V and 0 bases from J; bases unmatched to any gene: 13.

This clonotype was seen only a few times. The V and J genes are TRBV6-2 or TRBV6-3 and TRBJ1-1; D not resolved. The CDR3 length is 15 residues. Germline-derived CDR1 and CDR2 are MNHEY and SVGEGT. Trimming took off 5 bases at V and 2 bases at J, with 15 bases between the two ends. The CDR3 region is CASSPDRRFNTEAFF. CDR3 DNA sequence: TGTGCCAGCAGTCCCGACCGTCGGTTTAACACTGAAGCTTTCTTT.

This clonotype was seen ten or more times. This chain uses TRBV7-6 with TRBJ1-5, with a weak D call TRBD1 (6 bases). The CDR3 is 13 residues long. The ends were cut back, 6 bases at V and 4 bases at J, with 10 bases in the middle. From germline, CDR1 is SGHVS and CDR2 FNYEAQ. Here the CDR3 DNA reads TGTGCCAGCAGTGGGGGCGGTAATCAGCCCCAGCATTTT. This encodes CASSGGGNQPQHF.

The chain joins TRBV20-1 to TRBJ1-2; a possible D gene is TRBD1 (6 bases). The CDR3 is made up of 18 amino acids. V lost 0 bases, J lost 4 bases, and 24 bases lay in between. Germline CDR1 and CDR2: DFQATT and SNEGSKA (reference sequence). CDR3 nucleotide sequence: TGCAGTGCTAGAGATCGTTTCAAGGCAGGGGTGAGAGTCTATGGCTACACCTTC. It yields the protein CSARDRFKAGVRVYGYTF.

This clonotype was seen ten or more times. The chain couples TRBV7-8 to TRBJ2-1; D is unresolved. In germline, CDR1 is SGHVS, CDR2 FQNEAQ. The CDR3 spans 15 residues. Trimming took 5 bases from V and 6 from J, leaving 17 bases between them. As DNA, the CDR3 is TGTGCCAGCAGCCCTCAACCGGGCACGGGCAATGAGCAGTTCTTC. Its protein product is CASSPQPGTGNEQFF.

The chain has TRBV6-2 or TRBV6-3 and TRBJ2-7; no reliable D call. Germline CDR1 and CDR2: MNHEY and SVGEGT. The V end lost 10 bases, the J end lost 1 base, and 11 bases lay between the germline ends. This CDR3 is 12 amino acids long. DNA for the CDR3: TGTGCCACCGGCGACCCTTCCTACGAGCAGTACTTC. Translation gives CATGDPSYEQYF.

A few counts support this clonotype. This chain connects TRBV6-1 to TRBJ2-1; D possibly corresponds to TRBD1 (5 bases). This CDR3 is built from 16 residues. Trimming took off 1 base at V and 4 bases at J, with 14 bases between the two ends. Germline values: CDR1 MNHNS, CDR2 SASEGT. For the CDR3, the DNA is TGTGCCAGCAGTGAAGAGGGGTTAGAGGATTACAATGAGCAGTTCTTC. The encoded protein is CASSEEGLEDYNEQFF.

The J gene is TRBJ2-5, the V gene TRBV28, with D unclear. Germline V gene lookup returns CDR1 MDHEN and CDR2 SYDVKM. The V end lost 1 base, the J end lost 0 bases, and 9 bases lay between the germline ends. This CDR3 spans 15 amino acids. This CDR3 is CASSLFGTYQETQYF. The CDR3 DNA reads TGTGCCAGCAGTTTATTTGGCACATACCAAGAGACCCAGTACTTC.

This clonotype showed up many times. The V call is TRBV7-2, the J call TRBJ1-1, with a tentative D call TRBD1 (5 bases). The V and J ends lost 1 base and 4 bases respectively, with 10 bases between them. The germline V gene encodes CDR1 SGHTA and CDR2 FQGNSA. This CDR3 is built from 14 residues. The CDR3 DNA sequence: TGTGCCAGCAGCTTAGACTCCGGGGGCACTGAAGCTTTCTTT. Residues: CASSLDSGGTEAFF.